This T cell receptor beta chain is drawn from a study of identical twins (dated by TCRdb to the mid-2010s). With regard to the full study: To test whether fetal clonotypes persist, the study used deep sequencing on TCR alpha and beta repertoires from monozygotic twins, unrelated adults of various ages, and cord blood. Replicate twin experiments were performed at different times using different library preparation protocols to rule out contamination.

Libraries were constructed by 5' RACE. The reads were generated on an Illumina HiSeq 2000. Template switching introduced a universal primer binding site; the final cDNA contained a unique molecular identifier, enabling accurate counting of TCR cDNA molecules. First-strand cDNA for TCR alpha and beta chains was synthesized from specific primers in the conserved constant-segment region. To control for contamination, every cDNA library carried two barcodes: a SMART-Mk sample barcode plus Illumina barcodes. TruSeq adapter sequences, together with Illumina sample barcodes, were added in two successive PCR steps. The TCR alpha and beta cDNA libraries were sequenced on the Illumina HiSeq platform using custom primers. The study's processing was this. MiGEC was used to process raw reads and extract unique molecular identifiers, and MiXCR was used to find CDR3 positions. For each individual, recombination models were inferred using an EM algorithm with the repgenHMM and IGoR tools. Shared clonotypes were analyzed with the tcR package in R, and sharing was normalized by the product of cloneset sizes. To study raw recombination without the effects of thymic and clonal selection, out-of-frame nonproductive sequences were analyzed. The public reads were quality trimmed at Q25 with fastp and then assembled into clones with MiXCR by TCRdb, keeping productive beta chains. Each record represents a unique CDR3 protein, reported with the most common genes and DNA among its rows. The V and J calls and clone size come from TCRdb's table, not from the authors' own analysis. This sample gives fewer than 250,000 distinct CDR3 sequences in total; about a tenth of them show up just once. The ten largest clones represent 5% to 6% of the sample.

All donors were healthy Caucasians. Miltenyi CD45RO+ enrichment and human naive T-cell isolation kits were used to isolate memory (CD45RO+) and naive T cells from PBMC. The CDR3 sequence holds 12 residues, the cysteine and phenylalanine included. The CDR3 DNA has 36 bases and is translated from base 1. The junction carries 15 bases between V and J, which are trimmed by 8 bases and 8 bases respectively. Broader findings and caveats from the paper: Compared with coincidental sharing between unrelated individuals, an excess of low generation-probability sequences was observed among out-of-frame TCR alpha sequences shared between twins. Fewer insertions were carried by abundant cord blood beta clonotypes, a similar but weaker trend appeared in young adult naive repertoires, and no such trend appeared in memory repertoires. Zero-insertion analyses could be partly confounded by invariant T cells such as MAIT and iNKT, though diverse VJ usage argued against such confounding for most clonotypes. In monozygotic twins, recombination models systematically underestimated out-of-frame TCR alpha sharing, but the models matched the sharing seen between unrelated individuals. Because the same donors could not be followed over many years, conclusions were based on cross-sectional statistical analysis. A weaker excess of twin sharing was found in beta out-of-frame sequences because the signal-to-noise ratio was lowered by fewer shared sequences.

This clonotype came up many times. Its antigen remains unidentified. Within one base of it there is no much larger clone, and no base qualities were kept. The TCR sequence derives from a woman under 30 in good health. Recombination joined TRBV12-3 or TRBV12-4 with TRBJ1-2; matching of 6 bases hints at TRBD1 as the D gene. Input material: memory (CD45RO+) T cells sorted from blood. The cell subset or site tag for this specimen amounts to: CD45RO+ enriched T cells. The DNA sequence is as follows: TGTGCCAGCGCCACAGGGTTGGACGGCTACACCTTC. The encoded protein is CASATGLDGYTF.